The entry that follows covers one T cell receptor beta chain sequence. Its specificity is unknown. Germline V gene sequence: CDR1 MDHEN, CDR2 SYDVKM. V lost 6 bases and J 1 base, leaving 12 bases between the germline ends. The CDR3 has 15 amino acids. Donors were nominally healthy when sampled, though unrecorded immune exposures were likely. The data are from a study of cytomegalovirus exposure and HLA in healthy donors. Study results and caveats: The study recorded 164 TCR beta chains that were cytomegalovirus-associated.

The study ran its PCR with 60 Vbeta and 13 Jbeta primers. Sequencing was performed with immunoSEQ multiplex PCR; in TCRdb, only in-frame clones are kept and a portion is missing. This sample has around 120,000 clones; around 81% occur once, and the top ten carry 3.9%. The sequence derives from a woman aged 25-40 years in good health and CMV-seronegative. The chain links TRBV28 to TRBJ2-2; a weak D match, TRBD1 (6 bases). The sequenced sample consisted of PBMCs. Written as DNA, the CDR3 is TGTGCCAGCAGCAACCCAGGGGTGAACACCGGGGAGCTGTTTTTT. Encoded protein: CASSNPGVNTGELFF.